This T cell receptor beta chain is from a study of blood T cells in healthy people across ages. Overall study: The template switching approach captured approximately one barcoded beta molecule for every two T cells. General observations from the study: A roughly linear fall in TCR beta diversity per million T cells was seen with increasing age. Shifts in expanded clonotypes may have been confounded by donor CMV status, which was unknown.

Germline V gives CDR1 MNHEY, CDR2 SMNVEV (reference sequence). CDR3 length: 20 amino acids. Trimming stripped 5 bases from V and 0 bases from J, with 27 bases between. Per sample, a minimum of 6.5 million PBMCs were isolated. As regards this clonotype: What it binds is unknown.

Primed by a sample-barcoded 5' primer and a J-beta primer mix, a second PCR proceeded for about 7 to 11 cycles. In TCRdb, the 5' RACE reads were re-called with MiXCR into one record per CDR3 protein. The table includes about 810,000 distinct CDR3 sequences, about 34% detected once. The sample consisted of blood. This clonotype was obtained from a young man in good health. The rearrangement joins TRBV27 to TRBJ2-3; D may correspond to TRBD1 or TRBD2 (5 bases each). The CDR3 loop is CASSHRPPGLALTSTDTQYF. The CDR3 bases are TGTGCCAGCAGTCATCGCCCCCCAGGGCTAGCACTTACTAGCACAGATACGCAGTATTTT.